Listed below are T cell receptor beta chains from one sample, sequenced in a study of PD-1 blockade in classical Hodgkin lymphoma. Sequenced by immunoSEQ multiplex PCR; TCRdb stores in-frame clones only, minus some. The sample lists over 25,000 clones; around 70% were seen once. The sample here was peripheral blood mononuclear cells (PBMCs), taken before the second cycle of nivolumab. The receptors here all came from a human donor with classical Hodgkin lymphoma. The CDR3 runs from the conserved cysteine through the conserved F or W. The D gene is left open where the match is weak. Some rows mark clone size as missing; the rest say once, few, many or name a class of expanded clone.

clone_size	d_call	v_call	j_call	cdr3_nt	cdr3_aa
-	-	TRBV7-8	TRBJ1-5	TGTGCCAGCAGCTTATTGCAGGGTGGTCAGCCCCAGCATTTT	CASSLLQGGQPQHF
-	-	TRBV6-5	TRBJ2-1	TGTGCCAGCAGTTACCCCCAGGGCGGGTCAAACGAGCAGTTCTTC	CASSYPQGGSNEQFF
-	TRBD1	TRBV2	TRBJ1-1	TGTGCCAGCAGAGGGGGCGTAAATCTGAACACTGAAGCTTTCTTT	CASRGGVNLNTEAFF
-	TRBD1	TRBV6-1	TRBJ2-5	TGTGCCAGCAGTGGAGCCGGGACAGGGGTCTTAGAGACCCAGTACTTC	CASSGAGTGVLETQYF
-	-	TRBV28	TRBJ2-1	TGTGCCAGCAGTCAAGGGACCGGGGGCTACAATGAGCAGTTCTTC	CASSQGTGGYNEQFF
-	-	TRBV27	TRBJ2-3	TGTGCCAGCAGTCTTGGCACAGATACGCAGTATTTT	CASSLGTDTQYF
-	TRBD2	TRBV4-1	TRBJ2-1	TGCGCCAGCAGCCAAGAATTCGGGACTAGCGGGTACAATGAGCAGTTCTTC	CASSQEFGTSGYNEQFF
-	-	TRBV14	TRBJ2-5	TGTGCCAGCAGCCCCCCCGGGACCCAATTAGGAGAGACCCAGTACTTC	CASSPPGTQLGETQYF
few	-	TRBV27	TRBJ2-7	TGTGCCAGCAGTTTATTGGGAGCCTACGAGCAGTACTTC	CASSLLGAYEQYF
-	TRBD1	TRBV2	TRBJ1-5	TGTGCCAGCAGATTACAGGGGAATCAGCCCCAGCATTTT	CASRLQGNQPQHF
-	-	TRBV7-6	TRBJ2-7	TGTGCCAGCAGCCCCTCGCAGGGGACCTACTACGAGCAGTACTTC	CASSPSQGTYYEQYF
-	-	TRBV7-9	TRBJ1-3	TGTGCCAGCAGCTTAGGGACAGACTCTGGAAACACCATATATTTT	CASSLGTDSGNTIYF
-	-	TRBV7-3	TRBJ1-6	TGTGCCAGCAGCTTAACGGGGAATTCACCCCTCCACTTT	CASSLTGNSPLHF
-	-	TRBV7-8	TRBJ2-1	TGTGCCAGCAGCTTAGTGCCACAGGGAACCAATGAGCAGTTCTTC	CASSLVPQGTNEQFF
-	-	TRBV11-2	TRBJ2-7	TGTGCCAGCAGCGCGGGATCTGGCTCCTACGAGCAGTACTTC	CASSAGSGSYEQYF
-	TRBD1	TRBV19	TRBJ2-7	TGTGCCAGTAGTATAGGATTGACAGGGGGCTATGACGAGCAGTACTTC	CASSIGLTGGYDEQYF
-	TRBD2	TRBV2	TRBJ2-3	TGTGCCAGCAGTGAGCGGGGGGGCCTGAGGACAGATACGCAGTATTTT	CASSERGGLRTDTQYF
-	-	TRBV7-9	TRBJ1-1	TGTGCCAGCAGCTTGGTAGGGGCGTCTGAAGCTTTCTTT	CASSLVGASEAFF
-	TRBD2	TRBV6-4	TRBJ2-3	TGTGCCAGCAGCTTAGGGACTAGCGGGGGGGATAATGATACGCAGTATTTT	CASSLGTSGGDNDTQYF
-	-	TRBV11-3	TRBJ2-7	TGTGCCAGCAGCCTTAGGACCCCATCAGAGCAGTACTTC	CASSLRTPSEQYF
-	-	TRBV2	TRBJ1-4	TGTGCCAGCAGTGAAATGCAGGCAACTAATGAAAAACTGTTTTTT	CASSEMQATNEKLFF
-	-	TRBV9	TRBJ1-4	TGTGCCAGCAGCGTAGGATCGGGGGCCAGCGAAAAACTGTTTTTT	CASSVGSGASEKLFF
-	-	TRBV7-9	TRBJ2-1	TGTGCCAGCAGCCCCGGGACCTCGTTGAATGAGCAGTTCTTC	CASSPGTSLNEQFF
-	-	TRBV27	TRBJ2-3	TGTGCCAGCAGGACCGGTTTAGATACGCAGTATTTT	CASRTGLDTQYF
-	-	TRBV5-6	TRBJ1-1	TGTGCCAGCAGCTTGATCGGCCAAGAAGCTTTCTTT	CASSLIGQEAFF
-	TRBD2	TRBV19	TRBJ2-1	TGTGCCAGTAAGCGGGGGGTCAATGAGCAGTTCTTC	CASKRGVNEQFF
-	-	TRBV5-4	TRBJ1-6	TGTGCCAGCAGCGCCCTTGGGCAGACGAGGGATTCACCCCTCCACTTT	CASSALGQTRDSPLHF
once	TRBD2	TRBV29-1	TRBJ2-7	TGCAGCGTTCCCGGGACTAGCGGCGACTACGAGCAGTACTTC	CSVPGTSGDYEQYF
once	-	TRBV4-1	TRBJ2-2	TGCGCCAGCAGCCAAGAGGGCACCAACGCGAACACCGGGGAGCTGTTTTTT	CASSQEGTNANTGELFF
-	-	TRBV7-2	TRBJ2-1	TGTGCCAGCAGGGTAACTGGGGTCACAGCTTATTACAATGAGCAGTTCTTC	CASRVTGVTAYYNEQFF
-	-	TRBV5-1	TRBJ2-3	TGCGCCAGCAGCTTTTGGGAGGGGGGCCCCCCAGATACGCAGTATTTT	CASSFWEGGPPDTQYF
-	-	TRBV6-5	TRBJ1-5	TGTGCCAGCAGTTACTCTGAGAGCAATCAGCCCCAGCATTTT	CASSYSESNQPQHF
-	-	TRBV19	TRBJ2-2	TGTGCCAGTAGTATATACCCGAACACCGGGGAGCTGTTTTTT	CASSIYPNTGELFF
-	TRBD1	TRBV7-7	TRBJ2-1	TGTGCTAGCAGTCAGTGGGACAGGGGCCCTGAGCAGTTCTTC	CASSQWDRGPEQFF
-	-	TRBV10-3	TRBJ1-1	TGTGCCATCAGTGATCCCCCAGGCGCGAACACTGAAGCTTTCTTT	CAISDPPGANTEAFF
-	TRBD2	TRBV10-3	TRBJ2-3	TGTGCCATCAGTGAGCCCATAGCGGGGGGAGGAGATACGCAGTATTTT	CAISEPIAGGGDTQYF
medium-sized	TRBD1	TRBV25-1	TRBJ1-6	TGTGCCAGCAGTGATGACAGGGGCTCCTATAATTCACCCCTCCACTTT	CASSDDRGSYNSPLHF
-	TRBD1	TRBV30	TRBJ1-3	TGTGCCTGGAGAACATTGACAGGGGAGATTGGTGGAAACACCATATATTTT	CAWRTLTGEIGGNTIYF
few	-	TRBV6-5	TRBJ1-1	TGTGCCAGCAGTTACACGACGGAGAACACTGAAGCTTTCTTT	CASSYTTENTEAFF
few	-	TRBV4-1	TRBJ1-1	TGCGCCAGCAGCCAAGGATTTGGGACTGAAGCTTTCTTT	CASSQGFGTEAFF
-	TRBD2	TRBV10-3	TRBJ2-1	TGTGCCATCAGCCCCTTACCTAGCGGGGAAACAGTTGAGCAGTTCTTC	CAISPLPSGETVEQFF
-	-	TRBV7-9	TRBJ2-1	TGTGCCAGCCCTGACGGGGTAAGCTACAATGAGCAGTTCTTC	CASPDGVSYNEQFF
-	TRBD2	TRBV9	TRBJ2-7	TGTGCCAGCAGCGTAGATCAGCGGGGGCTAAGGAACGAGCAGTACTTC	CASSVDQRGLRNEQYF
-	-	TRBV7-8	TRBJ1-1	TGTGCCAGCAGCTTAGAAGCAGAGGGCCTGCGGGCCATGAACACTGAAGCTTTCTTT	CASSLEAEGLRAMNTEAFF
once	-	TRBV5-1	TRBJ2-2	TGCGCCAGCACCCGGGACACAGGGCCCACCGGGGAGCTGTTTTTT	CASTRDTGPTGELFF
-	-	TRBV29-1	TRBJ2-5	TGCAGCGTTGAGCTGCGACAGCGACAAGAGACCCAGTACTTC	CSVELRQRQETQYF
-	TRBD1	TRBV5-6	TRBJ2-5	TGTGTCAGCAGCTCGAGGGGACAGGGTTTCCAAGAGACCCAGTACTTC	CVSSSRGQGFQETQYF
-	-	TRBV9	TRBJ2-3	TGTGCCAGCAGCCCCGGCGGGGGCACAGATACGCAGTATTTT	CASSPGGGTDTQYF
-	TRBD1	TRBV5-5	TRBJ2-7	TGTGCCAGCAGCTTGGCCGGACAGGCCTACGAGCAGTACTTC	CASSLAGQAYEQYF